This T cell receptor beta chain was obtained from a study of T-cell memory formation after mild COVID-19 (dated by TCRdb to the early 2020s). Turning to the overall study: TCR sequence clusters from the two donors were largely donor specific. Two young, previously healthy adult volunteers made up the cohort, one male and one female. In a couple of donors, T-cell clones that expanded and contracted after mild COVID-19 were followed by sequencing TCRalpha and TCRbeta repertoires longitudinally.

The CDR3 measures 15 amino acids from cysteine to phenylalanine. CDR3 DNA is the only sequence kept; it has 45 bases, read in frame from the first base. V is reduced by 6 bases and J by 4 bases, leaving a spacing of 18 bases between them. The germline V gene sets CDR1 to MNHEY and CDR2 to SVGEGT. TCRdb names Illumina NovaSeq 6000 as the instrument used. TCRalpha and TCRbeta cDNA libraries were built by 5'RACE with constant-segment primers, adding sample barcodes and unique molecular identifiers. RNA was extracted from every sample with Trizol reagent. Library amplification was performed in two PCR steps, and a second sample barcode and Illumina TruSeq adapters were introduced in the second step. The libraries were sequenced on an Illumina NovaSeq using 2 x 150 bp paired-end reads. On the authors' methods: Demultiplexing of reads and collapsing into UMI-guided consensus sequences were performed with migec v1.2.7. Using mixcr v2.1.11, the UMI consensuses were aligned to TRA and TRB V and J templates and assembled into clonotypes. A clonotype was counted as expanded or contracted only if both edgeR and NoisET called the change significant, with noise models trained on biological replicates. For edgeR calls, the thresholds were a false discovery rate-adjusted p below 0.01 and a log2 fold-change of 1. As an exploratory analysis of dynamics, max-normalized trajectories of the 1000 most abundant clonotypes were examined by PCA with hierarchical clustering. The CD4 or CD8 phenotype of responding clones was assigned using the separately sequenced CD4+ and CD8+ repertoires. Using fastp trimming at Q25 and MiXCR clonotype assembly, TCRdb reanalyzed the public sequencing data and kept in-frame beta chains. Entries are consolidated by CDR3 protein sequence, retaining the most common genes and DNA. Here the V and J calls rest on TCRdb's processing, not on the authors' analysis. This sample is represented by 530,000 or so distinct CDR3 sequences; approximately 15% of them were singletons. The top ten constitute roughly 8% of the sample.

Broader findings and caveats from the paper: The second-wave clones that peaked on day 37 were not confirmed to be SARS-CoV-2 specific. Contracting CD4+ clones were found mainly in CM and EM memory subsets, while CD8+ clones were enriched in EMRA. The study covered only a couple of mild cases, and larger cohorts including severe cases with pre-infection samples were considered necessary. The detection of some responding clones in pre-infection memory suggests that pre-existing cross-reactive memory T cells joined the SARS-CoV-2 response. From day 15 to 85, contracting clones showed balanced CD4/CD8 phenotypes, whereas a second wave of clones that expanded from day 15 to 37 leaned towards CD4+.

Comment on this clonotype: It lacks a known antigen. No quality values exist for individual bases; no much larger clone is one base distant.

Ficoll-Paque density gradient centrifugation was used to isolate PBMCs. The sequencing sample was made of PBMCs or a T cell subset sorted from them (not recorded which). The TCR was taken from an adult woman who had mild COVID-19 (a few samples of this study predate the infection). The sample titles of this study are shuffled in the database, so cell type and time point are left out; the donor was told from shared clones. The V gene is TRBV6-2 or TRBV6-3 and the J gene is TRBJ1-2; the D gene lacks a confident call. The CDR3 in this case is CASRRPSEAGYGYTF. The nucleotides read TGTGCCAGCAGGCGCCCAAGTGAAGCGGGCTATGGCTACACCTTC.